The rows below give T cell receptor beta chains drawn from one sample of a study of cytomegalovirus exposure and HLA in healthy donors. Generated by immunoSEQ multiplex PCR, the TCRdb table keeps only in-frame clones and is missing some. The sample gives about 200,000 clones, about 78% of which show up once; roughly 3% is in the top ten. Material: PBMCs. These receptors were taken from a woman in her 30s in good health and CMV-seronegative. Both conserved end residues are part of each CDR3. D genes are given only for firm matches. The listing skips clone size in some rows; elsewhere it reads once, few, many or a size class.

cdr3_length: 15; j_call: TRBJ1-1; d_call: TRBD1; clone_size: .; v_call: TRBV7-7; cdr3_aa: CASSRITGGNTEAFF; cdr3_nt: TGTGCCAGCAGCCGAATTACAGGGGGTAACACTGAAGCTTTCTTT
cdr3_length: 15; j_call: TRBJ1-1; d_call: .; clone_size: .; v_call: TRBV9; cdr3_aa: CASSPHRVGNTEAFF; cdr3_nt: TGTGCCAGCAGCCCTCACAGGGTAGGGAACACTGAAGCTTTCTTT
cdr3_length: 15; j_call: TRBJ1-5; d_call: .; clone_size: .; v_call: TRBV19; cdr3_aa: CASRGNFQSNQPQHF; cdr3_nt: TGTGCCAGCCGCGGGAACTTTCAAAGCAATCAGCCCCAGCATTTT
cdr3_length: 14; j_call: TRBJ2-5; d_call: TRBD2; clone_size: .; v_call: TRBV19; cdr3_aa: CASSAGGGIETQYF; cdr3_nt: TGTGCCAGTAGCGCTGGGGGGGGGATCGAGACCCAGTACTTC
cdr3_length: 12; j_call: TRBJ2-7; d_call: .; clone_size: .; v_call: TRBV2; cdr3_aa: CASTRQEREQYF; cdr3_nt: TGTGCCAGCACCCGACAGGAACGGGAGCAGTACTTC
cdr3_length: 14; j_call: TRBJ1-1; d_call: .; clone_size: .; v_call: TRBV15; cdr3_aa: CATSRRQENTEAFF; cdr3_nt: TGTGCCACCAGCAGGCGACAGGAAAACACTGAAGCTTTCTTT
cdr3_length: 12; j_call: TRBJ2-1; d_call: .; clone_size: .; v_call: TRBV29-1; cdr3_aa: CSVVTSYNEQFF; cdr3_nt: TGCAGCGTCGTAACGAGCTACAATGAGCAGTTCTTC
cdr3_length: 16; j_call: TRBJ1-3; d_call: .; clone_size: .; v_call: TRBV6-5; cdr3_aa: CASSYSRGSSGNTIYF; cdr3_nt: TGTGCCAGCAGTTACTCGAGAGGGAGCTCTGGAAACACCATATATTTT
cdr3_length: 16; j_call: TRBJ2-7; d_call: .; clone_size: .; v_call: TRBV7-9; cdr3_aa: CSSSLNFPPRSDEQYF; cdr3_nt: TGTTCCAGCAGCTTAAATTTCCCGCCGAGGTCCGACGAGCAGTACTTC
cdr3_length: 16; j_call: TRBJ2-7; d_call: .; clone_size: .; v_call: TRBV18; cdr3_aa: CASSQLQGSSSYEQYF; cdr3_nt: TGTGCCAGCTCACAATTACAGGGATCATCTTCCTACGAGCAGTACTTC
cdr3_length: 19; j_call: TRBJ2-1; d_call: TRBD2; clone_size: few; v_call: TRBV27; cdr3_aa: CASSFRTSGRVGSYNEQFF; cdr3_nt: TGTGCCAGCAGTTTTAGGACTAGCGGGAGGGTGGGGAGCTACAATGAGCAGTTCTTC
cdr3_length: 12; j_call: TRBJ1-2; d_call: .; clone_size: .; v_call: TRBV28; cdr3_aa: CAIKDNRYGYTF; cdr3_nt: TGTGCCATCAAAGACAATCGCTATGGCTACACCTTC
cdr3_length: 14; j_call: TRBJ2-1; d_call: TRBD2; clone_size: .; v_call: TRBV7-9; cdr3_aa: CASSFSGGYNEQFF; cdr3_nt: TGTGCCAGCAGCTTTAGCGGGGGGTACAATGAGCAGTTCTTC
cdr3_length: 16; j_call: TRBJ1-3; d_call: .; clone_size: .; v_call: TRBV9; cdr3_aa: CASSPFTQGSGNTIYF; cdr3_nt: TGTGCCAGCAGCCCCTTCACACAGGGCTCTGGAAACACCATATATTTT
cdr3_length: 12; j_call: TRBJ2-3; d_call: TRBD2; clone_size: .; v_call: TRBV6-1; cdr3_aa: CASSGGGDTQYF; cdr3_nt: TGTGCCAGCAGTGGGGGGGGAGATACGCAGTATTTT
cdr3_length: 14; j_call: TRBJ1-2; d_call: TRBD1; clone_size: .; v_call: TRBV6-6; cdr3_aa: CASSLRGLYYGYTF; cdr3_nt: TGTGCCAGCAGTCTCAGGGGGCTCTACTATGGCTACACCTTC
cdr3_length: 14; j_call: TRBJ2-5; d_call: .; clone_size: .; v_call: TRBV29-1; cdr3_aa: CSVAGRLLQETQYF; cdr3_nt: TGCAGCGTTGCGGGCAGACTACTCCAAGAGACCCAGTACTTC
cdr3_length: 17; j_call: TRBJ2-7; d_call: .; clone_size: once; v_call: TRBV19; cdr3_aa: CASSQPLTAAGTYEQYF; cdr3_nt: TGTGCCAGTAGCCAACCTCTAACGGCTGCAGGAACCTACGAGCAGTACTTC
cdr3_length: 16; j_call: TRBJ2-3; d_call: TRBD2; clone_size: .; v_call: TRBV5-1; cdr3_aa: CASSLGVGGGTDTQYF; cdr3_nt: TGCGCCAGCAGCTTGGGAGTGGGGGGGGGCACAGATACGCAGTATTTT
cdr3_length: 14; j_call: TRBJ2-2; d_call: TRBD1; clone_size: .; v_call: TRBV25-1; cdr3_aa: CASSAAGGGGELFF; cdr3_nt: TGTGCCAGCAGTGCGGCAGGGGGCGGGGGGGAGCTGTTTTTT
cdr3_length: 15; j_call: TRBJ2-5; d_call: .; clone_size: .; v_call: TRBV6-1; cdr3_aa: CATVGGTPYRGTQYF; cdr3_nt: TGTGCCACCGTCGGCGGGACTCCATATCGTGGGACCCAGTACTTC
cdr3_length: 15; j_call: TRBJ1-2; d_call: TRBD1; clone_size: .; v_call: TRBV15; cdr3_aa: CATSKTGGDDYGYPF; cdr3_nt: TGTGCCACCAGCAAAACAGGGGGGGATGACTATGGCTACCCCTTC
cdr3_length: 13; j_call: TRBJ2-1; d_call: TRBD2; clone_size: .; v_call: TRBV25-1; cdr3_aa: CASSEYPGTRQFF; cdr3_nt: TGTGCCAGCAGTGAATATCCCGGGACTAGGCAGTTCTTC
cdr3_length: 14; j_call: TRBJ1-1; d_call: TRBD1; clone_size: many; v_call: TRBV6-5; cdr3_aa: CASSLGQGPTEAFF; cdr3_nt: TGTGCCAGCAGCCTTGGACAGGGCCCCACTGAAGCTTTCTTT
cdr3_length: 15; j_call: TRBJ1-1; d_call: .; clone_size: .; v_call: TRBV4-1; cdr3_aa: CASSQVWGRATEAFF; cdr3_nt: TGCGCCAGCAGCCAGGTGTGGGGCAGGGCCACTGAAGCTTTCTTT
cdr3_length: 16; j_call: TRBJ2-2; d_call: .; clone_size: .; v_call: TRBV5-1; cdr3_aa: CASSPGPGTNTGELFF; cdr3_nt: TGCGCCAGCAGCCCTGGGCCAGGGACGAACACCGGGGAGCTGTTTTTT
cdr3_length: 15; j_call: TRBJ2-1; d_call: TRBD2; clone_size: .; v_call: TRBV7-6; cdr3_aa: CASSWTSGVRNEQFF; cdr3_nt: TGTGCCAGCAGCTGGACTAGCGGCGTTAGGAATGAGCAGTTCTTC
cdr3_length: 15; j_call: TRBJ2-1; d_call: TRBD2; clone_size: .; v_call: TRBV9; cdr3_aa: CASSVKLRGGDEQFF; cdr3_nt: TGTGCCAGCAGCGTAAAGTTGCGGGGGGGCGACGAGCAGTTCTTC
cdr3_length: 16; j_call: TRBJ2-3; d_call: TRBD2; clone_size: few; v_call: TRBV19; cdr3_aa: CASSIYGRARTDTQYF; cdr3_nt: TGTGCCAGTAGTATCTACGGGAGGGCCCGCACAGATACGCAGTATTTT
cdr3_length: 14; j_call: TRBJ1-2; d_call: .; clone_size: once; v_call: TRBV11-2; cdr3_aa: CASSRTDSNYGYTF; cdr3_nt: TGTGCCAGCAGCCGGACAGACTCTAACTATGGCTACACCTTC
cdr3_length: 15; j_call: TRBJ1-1; d_call: .; clone_size: .; v_call: TRBV7-8; cdr3_aa: CANSPLGGRLTEAFF; cdr3_nt: TGTGCCAACAGCCCACTGGGGGGGCGGTTGACTGAAGCTTTCTTT
cdr3_length: 16; j_call: TRBJ2-1; d_call: TRBD2; clone_size: .; v_call: TRBV7-6; cdr3_aa: CASSSPVAGGQGEQFF; cdr3_nt: TGTGCCAGCAGCTCACCCGTAGCGGGGGGCCAGGGAGAGCAGTTCTTC
cdr3_length: 14; j_call: TRBJ2-1; d_call: TRBD2; clone_size: .; v_call: TRBV7-9; cdr3_aa: CASSLKGGPHEQFF; cdr3_nt: TGTGCCAGCAGCTTAAAGGGAGGGCCCCATGAGCAGTTCTTC
cdr3_length: 16; j_call: TRBJ2-7; d_call: TRBD1; clone_size: .; v_call: TRBV7-8; cdr3_aa: CASSFLTGALSYEQYF; cdr3_nt: TGTGCCAGCAGCTTTTTGACAGGGGCTCTCTCCTACGAGCAGTACTTC
cdr3_length: 14; j_call: TRBJ2-7; d_call: TRBD2; clone_size: .; v_call: TRBV19; cdr3_aa: CASSPRTSGYEQYF; cdr3_nt: TGTGCCAGTAGTCCACGGACTAGCGGCTACGAGCAGTACTTC
cdr3_length: 13; j_call: TRBJ1-1; d_call: .; clone_size: .; v_call: TRBV7-2; cdr3_aa: CASSLDRNTEAFF; cdr3_nt: TGTGCCAGCAGTTTGGACAGGAACACTGAAGCTTTCTTT
cdr3_length: 14; j_call: TRBJ2-1; d_call: TRBD2; clone_size: .; v_call: TRBV27; cdr3_aa: CASSFSGSYNEQFF; cdr3_nt: TGTGCCAGCAGTTTTAGCGGGAGCTACAATGAGCAGTTCTTC
cdr3_length: 19; j_call: TRBJ2-2; d_call: TRBD1; clone_size: .; v_call: TRBV28; cdr3_aa: CASSTYNRDRGVNTGELFF; cdr3_nt: TGTGCCAGCAGTACCTATAACCGGGACAGGGGCGTCAACACCGGGGAGCTGTTTTTT
cdr3_length: 15; j_call: TRBJ1-2; d_call: .; clone_size: .; v_call: TRBV25-1; cdr3_aa: CASSDGVTGGYGYPF; cdr3_nt: TGTGCCAGCAGTGATGGGGTTACTGGGGGCTATGGCTACCCCTTC
cdr3_length: 15; j_call: TRBJ1-1; d_call: TRBD1; clone_size: .; v_call: TRBV7-2; cdr3_aa: CASSYNPGQGPEAFF; cdr3_nt: TGTGCCAGCAGCTATAACCCGGGACAGGGTCCTGAAGCTTTCTTT
cdr3_length: 13; j_call: TRBJ1-1; d_call: .; clone_size: .; v_call: TRBV7-8; cdr3_aa: CASSFGGRTEAFF; cdr3_nt: TGTGCCAGCAGCTTCGGGGGGCGCACTGAAGCTTTCTTT
cdr3_length: 14; j_call: TRBJ1-5; d_call: .; clone_size: .; v_call: TRBV19; cdr3_aa: CASSLLQAGLTQHF; cdr3_nt: TGTGCCAGTAGTCTCTTACAGGCTGGCCTGACCCAGCATTTT
cdr3_length: 17; j_call: TRBJ2-2; d_call: TRBD2; clone_size: .; v_call: TRBV14; cdr3_aa: CASSQDLTSGITGELFF; cdr3_nt: TGTGCCAGCAGCCAAGATCTAACTAGCGGGATCACCGGGGAGCTGTTTTTT
cdr3_length: 12; j_call: TRBJ2-3; d_call: TRBD2; clone_size: .; v_call: TRBV19; cdr3_aa: CASSIWGTIQYF; cdr3_nt: TGTGCCAGTAGTATATGGGGGACTATCCAGTATTTT
cdr3_length: 14; j_call: TRBJ2-7; d_call: .; clone_size: .; v_call: TRBV5-1; cdr3_aa: CASSLVAGTYEQYF; cdr3_nt: TGCGCCAGCAGCTTGGTAGCCGGAACCTACGAGCAGTACTTC
cdr3_length: 14; j_call: TRBJ1-1; d_call: TRBD1; clone_size: .; v_call: TRBV6-1; cdr3_aa: CASSGYRGNTEAFF; cdr3_nt: TGTGCCAGCAGTGGTTACAGGGGAAACACTGAAGCTTTCTTT
cdr3_length: 15; j_call: TRBJ2-7; d_call: TRBD2; clone_size: .; v_call: TRBV19; cdr3_aa: CASSIIAGAGYEQYF; cdr3_nt: TGTGCCAGTAGTATAATAGCGGGAGCAGGCTACGAGCAGTACTTC
cdr3_length: 11; j_call: TRBJ1-1; d_call: .; clone_size: few; v_call: TRBV7-2; cdr3_aa: CASSLGLEAFF; cdr3_nt: TGTGCCAGCAGCTTAGGGCTTGAAGCTTTCTTT
cdr3_length: 14; j_call: TRBJ2-3; d_call: TRBD2; clone_size: .; v_call: TRBV27; cdr3_aa: CGVGRAGVPDTQYF; cdr3_nt: TGTGGGGTTGGGAGGGCCGGGGTCCCAGATACGCAGTATTTT
cdr3_length: 15; j_call: TRBJ2-1; d_call: .; clone_size: once; v_call: TRBV4-1; cdr3_aa: CASSQGEASYNEQFF; cdr3_nt: TGCGCCAGCAGCCAAGGAGAGGCATCCTACAATGAGCAGTTCTTC
cdr3_length: 14; j_call: TRBJ1-2; d_call: .; clone_size: .; v_call: TRBV10-3; cdr3_aa: CAISESAAEGGYTF; cdr3_nt: TGTGCCATCAGTGAGTCCGCGGCGGAGGGGGGCTACACCTTC
cdr3_length: 16; j_call: TRBJ2-2; d_call: .; clone_size: .; v_call: TRBV19; cdr3_aa: CASSPTGTTNTGELFF; cdr3_nt: TGTGCCAGTAGCCCCACCGGGACAACGAACACCGGGGAGCTGTTTTTT
cdr3_length: 15; j_call: TRBJ1-5; d_call: .; clone_size: .; v_call: TRBV7-2; cdr3_aa: CASSLYGHSNQPQHF; cdr3_nt: TGTGCCAGCAGCTTATATGGCCATAGCAATCAGCCCCAGCATTTT
cdr3_length: 18; j_call: TRBJ1-2; d_call: .; clone_size: .; v_call: TRBV9; cdr3_aa: CASSESRGGGGGDYGYTF; cdr3_nt: TGTGCCAGCAGCGAAAGCCGGGGCGGCGGCGGGGGGGACTATGGCTACACCTTC
cdr3_length: 14; j_call: TRBJ1-6; d_call: .; clone_size: once; v_call: TRBV9; cdr3_aa: CASSVEAGVPPLHF; cdr3_nt: TGTGCCAGCAGCGTAGAGGCGGGGGTCCCACCCCTCCACTTT